Sequencing of this TCR beta chain was carried out in a study of shared clonotypes between healthy human individuals. Study-wide points: Few donors restricted represented genetic and exposure-history diversity.

Germline V gene sequence: CDR1 DFQATT, CDR2 SNEGSKA (reference sequence). Between the trimmed V and J ends, which lost 5 bases and 9 bases, there was a span of 9 bases. CDR3 length: 10 amino acids. The data were produced by immunoSEQ multiplex PCR, yet TCRdb's version contains in-frame clones alone and is incomplete. The table lists roughly 890,000 clones, 92% of them singletons. CD45RO-negative CD8 cells positively selected for CCR7 made up the naive population, which excluded terminally differentiated effector memory CD45RA+ cells. Of note for this clone: Its antigen remains unknown.

The chain couples TRBV20-1 to TRBJ2-3; D is perhaps TRBD2 (6 bases). What was sequenced was naive CD8+ T cells sorted from blood. This clonotype originated in a man aged 30 to 45 in good health. The CDR3 DNA follows: TGCAGTGCTGGGGGGAGCACGCAGTATTTT. Its translation is CSAGGSTQYF.